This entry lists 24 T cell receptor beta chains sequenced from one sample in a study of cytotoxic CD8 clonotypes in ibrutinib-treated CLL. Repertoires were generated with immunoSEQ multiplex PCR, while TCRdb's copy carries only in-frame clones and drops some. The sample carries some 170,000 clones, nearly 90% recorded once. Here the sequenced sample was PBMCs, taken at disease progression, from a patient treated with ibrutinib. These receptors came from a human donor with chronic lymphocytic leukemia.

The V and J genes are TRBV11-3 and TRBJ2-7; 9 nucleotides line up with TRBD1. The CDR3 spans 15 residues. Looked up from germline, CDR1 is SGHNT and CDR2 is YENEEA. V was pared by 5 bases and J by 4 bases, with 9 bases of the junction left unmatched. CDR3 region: CASSLGGQGIYEQYF. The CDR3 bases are TGTGCCAGCAGCCTAGGCGGACAGGGGATTTACGAGCAGTACTTC.

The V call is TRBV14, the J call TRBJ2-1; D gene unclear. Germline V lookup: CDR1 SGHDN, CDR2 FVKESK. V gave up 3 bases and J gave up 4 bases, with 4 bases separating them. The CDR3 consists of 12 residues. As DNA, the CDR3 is TGTGCCAGCAGCCAGGAGTACAATGAGCAGTTCTTC. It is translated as CASSQEYNEQFF. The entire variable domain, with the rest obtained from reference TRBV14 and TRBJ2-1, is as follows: EAGVTQFPSHSVIEKGQTVTLRCDPISGHDNLYWYRRVMGKEIKFLLHFVKESKQDESGMPNNRFLAERTGGTYSTLKVQPAELEDSGVYFCASSQEYNEQFFGPGTRLTVL.

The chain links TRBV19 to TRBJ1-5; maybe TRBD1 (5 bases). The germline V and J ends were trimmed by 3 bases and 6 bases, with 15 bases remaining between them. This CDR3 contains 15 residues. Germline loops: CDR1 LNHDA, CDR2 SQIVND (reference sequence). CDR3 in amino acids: CASSMGTASFQPQHF. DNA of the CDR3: TGTGCCAGTAGTATGGGGACTGCATCTTTTCAGCCCCAGCATTTT.

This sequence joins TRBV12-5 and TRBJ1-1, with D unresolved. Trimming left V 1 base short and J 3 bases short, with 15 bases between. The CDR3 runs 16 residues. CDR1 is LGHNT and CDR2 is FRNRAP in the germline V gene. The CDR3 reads CASGLDPGRLDTEAFF. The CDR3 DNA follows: TGTGCTAGTGGTTTGGACCCCGGGCGGTTGGACACTGAAGCTTTCTTT. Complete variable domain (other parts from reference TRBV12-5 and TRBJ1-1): DARVTQTPRHKVTEMGQEVTMRCQPILGHNTVFWYRQTMMQGLELLAYFRNRAPLDDSGMPKDRFSAEMPDATLATLKIQPSEPRDSAVYFCASGLDPGRLDTEAFFGQGTRLTVV.

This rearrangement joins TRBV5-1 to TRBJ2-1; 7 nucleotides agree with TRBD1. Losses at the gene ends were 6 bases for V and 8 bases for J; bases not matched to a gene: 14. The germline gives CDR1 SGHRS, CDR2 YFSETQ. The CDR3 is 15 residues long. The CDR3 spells CASTRADPQGDEQFF. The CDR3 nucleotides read TGCGCCAGCACCAGAGCGGACCCCCAGGGGGATGAGCAGTTCTTC.

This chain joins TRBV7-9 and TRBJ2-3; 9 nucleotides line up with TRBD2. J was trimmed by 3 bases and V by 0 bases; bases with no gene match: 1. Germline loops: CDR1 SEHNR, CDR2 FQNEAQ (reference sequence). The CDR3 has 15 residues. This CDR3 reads CASSLASGRTDTQYF. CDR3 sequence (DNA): TGTGCCAGCAGCTTAGCTAGCGGGAGAACAGATACGCAGTATTTT.

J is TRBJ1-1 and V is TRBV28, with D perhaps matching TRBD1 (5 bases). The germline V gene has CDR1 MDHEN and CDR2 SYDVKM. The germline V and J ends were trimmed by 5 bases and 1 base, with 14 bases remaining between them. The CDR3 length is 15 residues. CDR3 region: CASSRGGRTNTEAFF. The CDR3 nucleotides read TGTGCCAGCAGTAGGGGTGGGCGTACGAACACTGAAGCTTTCTTT.

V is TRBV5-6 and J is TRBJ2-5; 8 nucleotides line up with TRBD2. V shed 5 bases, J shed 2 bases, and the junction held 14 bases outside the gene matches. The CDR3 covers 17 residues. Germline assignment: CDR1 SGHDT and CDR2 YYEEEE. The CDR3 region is CASRLDTSGISQETQYF. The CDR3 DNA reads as TGTGCCAGCAGGCTAGACACTAGCGGAATTTCTCAAGAGACCCAGTACTTC.

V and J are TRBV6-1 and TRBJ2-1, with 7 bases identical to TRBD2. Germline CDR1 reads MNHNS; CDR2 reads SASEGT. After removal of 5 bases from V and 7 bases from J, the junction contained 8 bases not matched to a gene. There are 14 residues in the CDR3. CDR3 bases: TGTGCCAGCAGTCGCCGACTAGCAGGGAATGAGCAGTTCTTC. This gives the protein CASSRRLAGNEQFF.

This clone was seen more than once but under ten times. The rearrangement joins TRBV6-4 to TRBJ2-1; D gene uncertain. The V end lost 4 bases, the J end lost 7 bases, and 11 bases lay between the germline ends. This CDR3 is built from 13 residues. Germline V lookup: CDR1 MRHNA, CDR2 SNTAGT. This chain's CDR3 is CASSVGVENEQFF. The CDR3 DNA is TGTGCCAGCAGTGTTGGGGTGGAGAATGAGCAGTTCTTC.

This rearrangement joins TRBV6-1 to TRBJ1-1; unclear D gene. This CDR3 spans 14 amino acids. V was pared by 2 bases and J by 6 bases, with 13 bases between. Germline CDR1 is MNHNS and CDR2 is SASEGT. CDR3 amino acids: CASSEWVTESEAFF. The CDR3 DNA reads TGTGCCAGCAGTGAATGGGTCACGGAGTCTGAAGCTTTCTTT.

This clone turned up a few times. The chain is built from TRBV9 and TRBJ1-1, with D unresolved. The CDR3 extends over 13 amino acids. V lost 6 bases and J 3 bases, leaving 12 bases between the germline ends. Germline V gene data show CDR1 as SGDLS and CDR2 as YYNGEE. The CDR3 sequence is CASTDHSDTEAFF. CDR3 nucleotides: TGTGCCAGCACCGACCATTCGGACACTGAAGCTTTCTTT.

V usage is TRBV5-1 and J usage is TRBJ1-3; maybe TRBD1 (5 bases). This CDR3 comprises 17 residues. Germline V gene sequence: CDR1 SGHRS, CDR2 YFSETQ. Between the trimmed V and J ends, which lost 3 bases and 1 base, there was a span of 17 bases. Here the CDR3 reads CASSSATGAHSGNTIYF. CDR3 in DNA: TGCGCCAGCAGCTCTGCAACCGGGGCCCATTCTGGAAACACCATATATTTT.

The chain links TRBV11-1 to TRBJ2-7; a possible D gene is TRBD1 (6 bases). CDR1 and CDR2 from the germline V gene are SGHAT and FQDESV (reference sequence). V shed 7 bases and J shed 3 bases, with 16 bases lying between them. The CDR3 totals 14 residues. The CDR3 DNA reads TGTGCCAGCACCAAGGCAGGGGAATACTACGAGCAGTACTTC. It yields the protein CASTKAGEYYEQYF. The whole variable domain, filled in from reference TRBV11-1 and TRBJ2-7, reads EAEVAQSPRYKITEKSQAVAFWCDPISGHATLYWYRQILGQGPELLVQFQDESVVDDSQLPKDRFSAERLKGVDSTLKIQPAELGDSAMYLCASTKAGEYYEQYFGPGTRLTVT.

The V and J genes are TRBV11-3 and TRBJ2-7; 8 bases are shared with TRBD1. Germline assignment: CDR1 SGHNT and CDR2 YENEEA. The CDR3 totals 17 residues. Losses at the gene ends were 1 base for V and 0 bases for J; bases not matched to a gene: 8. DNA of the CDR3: TGTGCCAGCAGCTTAGGCAGGGGGCGACCGGTCTCCTACGAGCAGTACTTC. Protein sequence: CASSLGRGRPVSYEQYF.

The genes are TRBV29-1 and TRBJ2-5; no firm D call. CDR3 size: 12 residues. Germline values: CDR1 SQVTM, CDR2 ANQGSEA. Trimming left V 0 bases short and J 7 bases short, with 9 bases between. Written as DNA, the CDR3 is TGCAGCGTTGAAGATCGGGTGCGGACCCAGTACTTC. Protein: CSVEDRVRTQYF. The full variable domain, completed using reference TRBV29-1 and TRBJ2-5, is SAVISQKPSRDICQRGTSLTIQCQVDSQVTMMFWYRQQPGQSLTLIATANQGSEATYESGFVIDKFPISRPNLTFSTLTVSNMSPEDSSIYLCSVEDRVRTQYFGPGTRLLVL.

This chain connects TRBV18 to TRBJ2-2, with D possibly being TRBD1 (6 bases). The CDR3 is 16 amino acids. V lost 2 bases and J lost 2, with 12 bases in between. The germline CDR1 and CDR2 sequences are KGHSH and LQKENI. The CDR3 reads CASSPSGTLNTGELFF. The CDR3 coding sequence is TGTGCCAGCTCACCATCCGGGACACTCAACACCGGGGAGCTGTTTTTT.

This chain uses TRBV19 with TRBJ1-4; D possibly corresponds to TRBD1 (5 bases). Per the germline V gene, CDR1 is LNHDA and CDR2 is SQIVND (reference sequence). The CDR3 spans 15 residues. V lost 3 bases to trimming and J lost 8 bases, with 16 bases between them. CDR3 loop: CASSIGGTKGEKLFF. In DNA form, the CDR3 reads TGTGCCAGTAGTATCGGGGGAACCAAGGGGGAAAAACTGTTTTTT.

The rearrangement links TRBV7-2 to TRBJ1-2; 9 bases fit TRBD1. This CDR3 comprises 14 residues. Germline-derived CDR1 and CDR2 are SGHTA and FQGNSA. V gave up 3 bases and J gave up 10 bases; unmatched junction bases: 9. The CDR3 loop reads CASSFGGTGRVYTF. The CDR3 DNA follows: TGTGCCAGCAGCTTTGGAGGGACAGGGAGGGTCTACACCTTC.

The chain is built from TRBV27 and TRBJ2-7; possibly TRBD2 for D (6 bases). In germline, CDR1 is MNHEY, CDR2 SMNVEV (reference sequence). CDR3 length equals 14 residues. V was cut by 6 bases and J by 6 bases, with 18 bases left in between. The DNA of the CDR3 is TGTGCCAGCAGAGGAGGGTCGGTAAAGGTCGAGCAGTACTTC. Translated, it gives CASRGGSVKVEQYF.

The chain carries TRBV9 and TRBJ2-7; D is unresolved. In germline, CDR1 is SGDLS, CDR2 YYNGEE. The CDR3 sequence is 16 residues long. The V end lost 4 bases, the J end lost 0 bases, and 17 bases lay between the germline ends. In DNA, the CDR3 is TGTGCCAGCAGCCCCTTTATGGCAGCCGGCTCCTACGAGCAGTACTTC. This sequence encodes CASSPFMAAGSYEQYF.

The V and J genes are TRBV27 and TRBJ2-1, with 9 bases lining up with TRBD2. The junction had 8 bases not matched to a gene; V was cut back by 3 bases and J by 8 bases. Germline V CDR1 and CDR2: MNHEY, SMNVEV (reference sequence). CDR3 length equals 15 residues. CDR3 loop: CASSFIAGVFDEQFF. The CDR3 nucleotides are TGTGCCAGCAGTTTTATAGCGGGAGTATTCGATGAGCAGTTCTTC.

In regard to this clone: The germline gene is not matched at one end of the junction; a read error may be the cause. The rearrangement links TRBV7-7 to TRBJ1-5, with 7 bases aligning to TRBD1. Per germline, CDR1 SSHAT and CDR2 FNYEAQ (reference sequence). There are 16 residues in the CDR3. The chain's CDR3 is CASSLVAGQSNQPQHF. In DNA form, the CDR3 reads TGTGCTAGCAGCTTAGTTGCGGGACAGAGCAATCAGCCCCAGCATTTT.

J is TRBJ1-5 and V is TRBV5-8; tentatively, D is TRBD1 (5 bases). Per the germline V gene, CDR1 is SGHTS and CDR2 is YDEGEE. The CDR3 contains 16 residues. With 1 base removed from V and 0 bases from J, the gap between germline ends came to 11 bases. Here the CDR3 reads CASSLRRAYSNQPQHF. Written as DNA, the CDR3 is TGTGCCAGCAGCTTGCGCAGGGCTTATAGCAATCAGCCCCAGCATTTT.